These T cell receptor beta chains were read from a single sample in a study of T-cell memory formation after mild COVID-19. A single record per CDR3 protein comes from TCRdb applying MiXCR to the 5' RACE reads. The repertoire holds roughly 300,000 distinct CDR3 sequences, with roughly 13% as singletons. The sequencing input was PBMCs or a T cell subset sorted from them (not recorded which). The receptor source for this set is a man aged 18 to 35 who had mild COVID-19 (a few samples of this study predate the infection). Cell type and time point are not known. The CDR3 runs from the conserved cysteine through the conserved F or W. A D gene is named only where the DNA matches it firmly. Rows give clone size only sometimes, using once, few, many, or a class for an expanded clone.

TRBJ1-2 | TRBV10-2 | TRBD1 | - | TGCGCCAGCCGAAGAGGGGGCTATAACTATGGCTACACCTTC | CASRRGGYNYGYTF
TRBJ2-7 | TRBV6-5 | TRBD2 | few | TGTGCCACCGCGGGGGACGCCTACGAGCAGTACTTC | CATAGDAYEQYF
TRBJ1-1 | TRBV6-6 | - | many | TGTGCCAGCAGTTACTCGACAGGGAACACTGAAGCTTTCTTT | CASSYSTGNTEAFF
TRBJ1-2 | TRBV18 | - | few | TGTGCCAGCTCACAGAATCCAGGGATGGACTATGGCTACACCTTC | CASSQNPGMDYGYTF
TRBJ1-2 | TRBV4-1 | TRBD1 | - | TGCGCCAGCAGCCGAGACAGGGGGCCGGGTGGCTACACCTTC | CASSRDRGPGGYTF
TRBJ2-4 | TRBV3-1 | - | - | TGTGCCAGCAGCCAGTCCGCTGCCGGAGGGAACATTCAGTACTTC | CASSQSAAGGNIQYF
TRBJ2-7 | TRBV5-1 | TRBD2 | - | TGCGCCAGCAGCTTGGATATCGGGGGGTCCGCTTTC | CASSLDIGGSAF
TRBJ2-1 | TRBV20-1 | - | many | TGCAGTGCCGGACCTAGCGCCAATGAGCAGTTCTTC | CSAGPSANEQFF
TRBJ1-5 | TRBV12-3/TRBV12-4 | - | few | TGTGCCAGCAGTCGGGACCTTTATAGCAATCAGCCCCAGCATTTT | CASSRDLYSNQPQHF
TRBJ2-1 | TRBV7-8 | TRBD2 | few | TGTGCCAGCAGCACCGGGACTAGCGACTACAATGAGCAGTTCTTC | CASSTGTSDYNEQFF
TRBJ1-2 | TRBV5-6 | - | - | TGTGCCAGCAGCGAACATGGACGGTCCCTCTATGGCTACACCTTC | CASSEHGRSLYGYTF